This T cell receptor (beta chain) came from a study of blood T cells in healthy people across ages. Looking at the study overall: With template switching, about one barcoded beta molecule was captured per two T cells. Study outcomes and limitations: In older individuals, TCR beta diversity per million T cells was lower, falling roughly linearly with age.

Turning to this clonotype: Its specificity is unknown.

Sample-barcoded 5' priming and a J-beta primer mix drove a second PCR of about 7 to 12 cycles. TCRdb redid the calling of the 5' RACE reads with MiXCR, one entry per CDR3 protein. The table includes about 730,000 distinct CDR3 sequences, about 42% detected once. The sample consisted of blood. The clonotype was recovered from a woman in her fifties or sixties in good health.

CDR3 in DNA: TGTGCCACCGGTCATGGGAATACAGGCGGATCTGGAAACACCATATATTTT. Residues: CATGHGNTGGSGNTIYF. This chain joins TRBV15 and TRBJ1-3; perhaps TRBD1 as D (5 bases). The CDR3 has 17 residues. Germline V gene lookup returns CDR1 LNHNV and CDR2 YYDKDF (reference sequence). V lost 8 bases and J 1 base, leaving 21 bases between the germline ends.